One T cell receptor (beta chain) is described in this entry. The antigen remains undetermined. The data were taken from a study of cytomegalovirus exposure and HLA in healthy donors. The CDR3 spans 14 residues. Between the trimmed V and J ends, which lost 6 bases and 1 base, there was a span of 10 bases. Germline lookup yields CDR1 MNHEY and CDR2 SMNVEV (reference sequence). Primers included in the PCR were 60 Vbeta and 13 Jbeta primers. This table comes from immunoSEQ multiplex PCR, and its TCRdb copy is limited to in-frame clones, with some not included. Among around 150,000 clones, 71% were seen once, and the ten largest hold approximately 3%. Whole-study results and caveats: According to an earlier analysis, most TCR beta V segments yielded productive rearrangements about 87% or about 30% of the time. In a later analysis, specific HLA alleles were associated with 16,000 or so TCR beta sequences at a 0.05 false discovery rate. A few V segments could not be told apart, such as TRBV6-2 and TRBV6-3, and were left out.

The genes are TRBV27 and TRBJ1-5, with D possibly TRBD1 on 5 matching bases. The sequencing input was PBMCs. The sequence came from a woman in her 30s in good health and CMV-seronegative. The CDR3 coding sequence is TGTGCCAGCAGCGAGGGACTGAGCAATCAGCCCCAGCATTTT. This encodes CASSEGLSNQPQHF.